Below are 10 T cell receptor beta chains sequenced from a single sample in a study of blood T cells in healthy people across ages. Primed by a sample-barcoded 5' primer and a J-beta primer mix, a second PCR proceeded for about 7 to 11 cycles. TCRdb called the 5' RACE reads again in MiXCR, with one record for every CDR3 protein. Of about 1.4 million distinct CDR3 sequences listed, around 59% were seen once; the top ten hold roughly 6.3%. The sequenced sample consisted of blood. These receptors were obtained from a man younger than 35 in good health.

The rearrangement links TRBV27 to TRBJ1-4, with D unclear. The V and J ends lost 2 bases and 8 bases respectively, with 15 bases between them. The CDR3 is 15 amino acids. Germline V gene lookup returns CDR1 MNHEY and CDR2 SMNVEV (reference sequence). This CDR3 reads CASSLSRWPGEKLFF. CDR3 bases: TGTGCCAGCAGTTTAAGTCGGTGGCCTGGGGAAAAACTGTTTTTT.

The chain recombines TRBV27 with TRBJ1-2; D may be TRBD1 (6 bases). V was cut by 4 bases and J by 7 bases, with 19 bases left in between. This CDR3 comprises 15 residues. Germline assignment: CDR1 MNHEY and CDR2 SMNVEV (reference sequence). For the CDR3, the DNA is TGTGCCAGCAGTTCACGACAGGCCCGTGCAGGTGGCTACACCTTC. Encoded protein: CASSSRQARAGGYTF.

The rearrangement uses TRBV4-3 and TRBJ2-7; 8 bases line up with TRBD1. Losses at the gene ends were 0 bases for V and 7 bases for J; bases not matched to a gene: 5. This CDR3 contains 14 residues. The germline CDR1 and CDR2 sequences are LGHNA and YSLEER. The CDR3 sequence: CASSQDRGQGEQYF. The CDR3 nucleotides read TGCGCCAGCAGCCAAGACAGGGGGCAGGGTGAGCAGTACTTC.

This chain joins TRBV11-2 and TRBJ2-4, with D uncertain. The DNA end favors TRBJ2-7, so the J call may be wrong. CDR3 length equals 13 residues. Germline CDR1 and CDR2: SGHAT and FQNNGV. This CDR3 is CASSSSVYYEQYF. DNA for the CDR3: TGTGCCAGCAGCTCCAGTGTCTACTACGAGCAGTACTTC.

The chain couples TRBV6-1 to TRBJ2-7; TRBD1 agrees at 10 bases. Trimming at V came to 3 bases and at J to 4 bases, leaving 6 bases not matched to a gene. There are 15 residues in the CDR3. The germline V gene has CDR1 MNHNS and CDR2 SASEGT. The CDR3 DNA follows: TGTGCCAGCAGTGAGAGACGGGACAGGGGTTACGAGCAGTACTTC. Translation: CASSERRDRGYEQYF.

In its sample, this clonotype was seen a few times. The rearrangement uses TRBV12-3 or TRBV12-4 and TRBJ2-5; a weak D match, TRBD2 (5 bases). The germline V and J ends were trimmed by 6 bases and 7 bases, with 21 bases remaining between them. There are 15 residues in the CDR3. The CDR3 here is CASSPRVPRDGTQYF. CDR3 nucleotides: TGTGCCAGCAGCCCTCGGGTCCCCCGGGATGGGACCCAGTACTTC.

Regarding this clonotype: A read error may produce the germline difference seen at one junction end. The chain carries TRBV12-3 or TRBV12-4 and TRBJ2-1, with D possibly being TRBD1 (6 bases). The CDR3 sequence is 15 residues long. CDR3 residues: CASKIRDNSYNGQFF. The DNA for the CDR3 is TGTGCCAGCAAGATCCGGGACAACTCCTACAATGGGCAGTTCTTC.

The rearrangement joins TRBV12-3 or TRBV12-4 to TRBJ1-1, with D maybe TRBD1 (5 bases). The CDR3 contains 12 residues. Between the trimmed V and J ends, which lost 7 bases and 11 bases, there was a span of 17 bases. The CDR3 reads CASKQSLGGAFF. CDR3 nucleotide sequence: TGTGCCAGCAAACAAAGCCTGGGGGGTGCTTTCTTT.

The chain links TRBV4-1 to TRBJ2-1; maybe TRBD2 (5 bases). The CDR3 extends over 12 amino acids. CDR1 is MGHRA and CDR2 is YSYEKL in the germline V gene. The V and J ends lost 4 bases and 9 bases respectively, with 10 bases between them. The CDR3 DNA reads TGCGCCAGCAGCCGAAGTGAGGGTGAGCAGTTCTTC. Protein: CASSRSEGEQFF.

This clonotype was recorded many times. CDR3 in amino acids: CASSLGTADTQYF. CDR3 nucleotide sequence: TGCGCCAGCAGCTTGGGGACCGCAGATACGCAGTATTTT. This chain uses TRBV5-1 with TRBJ2-3; no clear D. The CDR3 consists of 13 residues. Germline assignment: CDR1 SGHRS and CDR2 YFSETQ. Trimming removed 0 bases at V and 4 bases at J, with 6 bases between.